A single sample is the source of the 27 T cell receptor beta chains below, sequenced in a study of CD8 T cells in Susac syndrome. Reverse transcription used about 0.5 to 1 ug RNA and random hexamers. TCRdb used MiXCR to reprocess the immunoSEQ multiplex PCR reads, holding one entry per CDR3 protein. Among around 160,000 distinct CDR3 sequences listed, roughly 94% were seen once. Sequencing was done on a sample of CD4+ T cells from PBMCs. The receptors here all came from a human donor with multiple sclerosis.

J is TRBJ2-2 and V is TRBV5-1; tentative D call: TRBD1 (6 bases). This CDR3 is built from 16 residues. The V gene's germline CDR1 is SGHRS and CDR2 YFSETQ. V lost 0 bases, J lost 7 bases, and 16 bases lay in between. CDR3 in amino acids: CASSLGDRSGGGELFF. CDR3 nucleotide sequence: TGCGCCAGCAGCTTGGGCGACAGGTCTGGTGGCGGGGAGCTGTTTTTT. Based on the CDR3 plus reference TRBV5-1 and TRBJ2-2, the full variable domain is KAGVTQTPRYLIKTRGQQVTLSCSPISGHRSVSWYQQTPGQGLQFLFEYFSETQRNKGNFPGRFSGRQFSNSRSEMNVSTLELGDSALYLCASSLGDRSGGGELFFGEGSRLTVL.

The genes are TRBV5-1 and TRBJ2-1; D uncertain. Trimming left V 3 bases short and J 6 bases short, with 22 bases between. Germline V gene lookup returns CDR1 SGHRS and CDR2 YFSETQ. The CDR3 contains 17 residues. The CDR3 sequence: CASSSPPGPSSVNEQFF. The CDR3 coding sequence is TGCGCCAGCAGCTCACCCCCCGGGCCCTCGAGTGTCAATGAGCAGTTCTTC. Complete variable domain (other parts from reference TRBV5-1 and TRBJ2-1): KAGVTQTPRYLIKTRGQQVTLSCSPISGHRSVSWYQQTPGQGLQFLFEYFSETQRNKGNFPGRFSGRQFSNSRSEMNVSTLELGDSALYLCASSSPPGPSSVNEQFFGPGTRLTVL.

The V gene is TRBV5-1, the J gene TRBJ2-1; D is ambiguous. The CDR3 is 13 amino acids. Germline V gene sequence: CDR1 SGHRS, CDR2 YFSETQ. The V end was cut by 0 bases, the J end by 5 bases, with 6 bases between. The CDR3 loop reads CASSLGANNEQFF. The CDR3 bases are TGCGCCAGCAGCTTGGGTGCCAACAATGAGCAGTTCTTC.

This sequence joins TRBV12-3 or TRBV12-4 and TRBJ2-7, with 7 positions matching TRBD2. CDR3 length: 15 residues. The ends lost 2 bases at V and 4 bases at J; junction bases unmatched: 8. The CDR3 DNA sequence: TGTGCCAGCAGTTTATGGGGCGGGAGCGAATACGAGCAGTACTTC. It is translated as CASSLWGGSEYEQYF.

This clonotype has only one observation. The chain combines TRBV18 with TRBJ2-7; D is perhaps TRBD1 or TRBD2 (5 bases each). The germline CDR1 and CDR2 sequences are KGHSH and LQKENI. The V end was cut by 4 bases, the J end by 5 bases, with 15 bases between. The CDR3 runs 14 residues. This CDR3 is CASSQITGRDEQYF. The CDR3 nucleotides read TGTGCCAGCTCACAGATAACGGGGCGGGACGAGCAGTACTTC.

DNA of the CDR3: TGTGCCAGCTCAACGGGTGTGAACACCGGGGAGCTGTTTTTT. Its protein product is CASSTGVNTGELFF. The chain recombines TRBV18 with TRBJ2-2; D is unclear. V was shortened by 5 bases and J by 1 base, with 8 bases between the two germline ends. Per the germline V gene, CDR1 is KGHSH and CDR2 is LQKENI. The CDR3 loop spans 14 amino acids.

The CDR3 loop is CASSQGTSGTLSYEQYF. Here the CDR3 DNA reads TGTGCCAGCAGCCAAGGGACTAGCGGGACTCTCTCCTACGAGCAGTACTTC. The chain couples TRBV4-2 to TRBJ2-7, with 12 positions matching TRBD2. The CDR3 is 17 residues long. The ends lost 1 base at V and 0 bases at J; junction bases unmatched: 4. Germline values: CDR1 LGHNA, CDR2 YNFKEQ.

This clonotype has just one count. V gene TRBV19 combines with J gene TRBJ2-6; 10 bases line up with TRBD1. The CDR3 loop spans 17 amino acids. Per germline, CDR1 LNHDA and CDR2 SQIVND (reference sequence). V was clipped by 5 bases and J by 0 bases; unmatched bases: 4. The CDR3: CASSAGTGASGANVLTF. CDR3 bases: TGTGCCAGTAGTGCCGGGACAGGGGCCTCTGGGGCCAACGTCCTGACTTTC.

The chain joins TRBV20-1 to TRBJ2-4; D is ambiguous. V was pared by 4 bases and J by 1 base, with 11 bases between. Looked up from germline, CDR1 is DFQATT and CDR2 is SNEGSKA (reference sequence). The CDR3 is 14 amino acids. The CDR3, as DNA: TGCAGTGCTAAGATTGGATGGGCCAAAAACATTCAGTACTTC. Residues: CSAKIGWAKNIQYF.

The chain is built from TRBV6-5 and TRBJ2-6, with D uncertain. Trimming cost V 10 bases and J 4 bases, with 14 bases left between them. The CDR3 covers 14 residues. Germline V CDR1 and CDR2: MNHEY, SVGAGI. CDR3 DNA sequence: TGTGCCACCGCTCCCCATAGAGGGGCCAACGTCCTGACTTTC. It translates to CATAPHRGANVLTF.

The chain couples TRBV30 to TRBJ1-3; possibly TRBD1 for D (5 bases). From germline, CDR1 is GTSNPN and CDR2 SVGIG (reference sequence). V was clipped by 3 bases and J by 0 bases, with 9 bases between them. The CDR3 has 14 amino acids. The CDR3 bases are TGTGCCTGGAGGCGACAGCTCTCTGGAAACACCATATATTTT. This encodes CAWRRQLSGNTIYF.

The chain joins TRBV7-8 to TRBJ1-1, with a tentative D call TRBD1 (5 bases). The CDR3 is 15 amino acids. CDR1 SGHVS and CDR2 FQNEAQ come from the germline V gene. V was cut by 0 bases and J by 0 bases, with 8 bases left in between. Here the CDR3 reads CASSLAGVMNTEAFF. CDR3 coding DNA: TGTGCCAGCAGCTTAGCGGGGGTGATGAACACTGAAGCTTTCTTT. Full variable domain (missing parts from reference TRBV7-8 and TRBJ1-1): GAGVSQSPRYKVAKRGQDVALRCDPISGHVSLFWYQQALGQGPEFLTYFQNEAQLDKSGLPSDRFFAERPEGSVSTLKIQRTQQEDSAVYLCASSLAGVMNTEAFFGQGTRLTVV.

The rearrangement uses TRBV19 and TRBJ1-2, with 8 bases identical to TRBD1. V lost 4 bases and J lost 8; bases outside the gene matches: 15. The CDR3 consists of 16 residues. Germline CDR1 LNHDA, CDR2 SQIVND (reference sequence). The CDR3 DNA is TGTGCCAGTAGTACACCGGGGGACAGGTTGTTGTCCGGCTACACCTTC. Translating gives CASSTPGDRLLSGYTF.

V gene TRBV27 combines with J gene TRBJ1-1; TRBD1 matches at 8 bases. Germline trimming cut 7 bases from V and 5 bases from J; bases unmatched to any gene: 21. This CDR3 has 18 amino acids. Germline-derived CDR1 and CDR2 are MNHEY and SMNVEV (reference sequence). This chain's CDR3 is CASNMKGGQGVGWTEAFF. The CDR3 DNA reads TGTGCCAGCAACATGAAAGGTGGACAGGGTGTTGGGTGGACTGAAGCTTTCTTT.

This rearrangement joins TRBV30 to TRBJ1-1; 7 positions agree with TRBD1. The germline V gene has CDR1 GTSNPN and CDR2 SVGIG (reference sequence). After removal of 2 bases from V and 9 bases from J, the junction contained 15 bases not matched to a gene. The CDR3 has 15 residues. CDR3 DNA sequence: TGTGCCTGGAGTTCTCCAAGTCAGGGGGGCCTTAAAGCTTTCTTT. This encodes CAWSSPSQGGLKAFF.

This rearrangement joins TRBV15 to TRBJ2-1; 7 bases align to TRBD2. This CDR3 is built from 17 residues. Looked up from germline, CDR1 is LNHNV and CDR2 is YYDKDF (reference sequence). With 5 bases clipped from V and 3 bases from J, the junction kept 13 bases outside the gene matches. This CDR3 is CATSARRGGGIYNEQFF. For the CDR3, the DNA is TGTGCCACCAGCGCTCGGAGAGGCGGGGGAATCTACAATGAGCAGTTCTTC.

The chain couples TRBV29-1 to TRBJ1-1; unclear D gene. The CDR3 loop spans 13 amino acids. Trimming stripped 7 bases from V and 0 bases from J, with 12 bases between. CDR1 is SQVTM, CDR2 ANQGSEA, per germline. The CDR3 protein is CSAERNMNTEAFF. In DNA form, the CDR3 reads TGCAGCGCCGAGAGAAACATGAACACTGAAGCTTTCTTT.

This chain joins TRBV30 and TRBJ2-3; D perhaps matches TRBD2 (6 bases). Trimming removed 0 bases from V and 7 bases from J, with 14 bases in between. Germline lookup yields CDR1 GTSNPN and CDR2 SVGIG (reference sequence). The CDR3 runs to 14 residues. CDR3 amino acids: CAWSVSGLRNTQYF. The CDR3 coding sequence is TGTGCCTGGAGTGTAAGCGGGTTGAGGAATACGCAGTATTTT.

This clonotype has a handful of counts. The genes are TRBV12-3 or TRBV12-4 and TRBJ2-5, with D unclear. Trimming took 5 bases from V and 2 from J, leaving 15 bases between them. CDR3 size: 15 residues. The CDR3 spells CASSRARTDQETQYF. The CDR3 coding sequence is TGTGCCAGCAGTCGAGCGAGGACGGATCAAGAGACCCAGTACTTC.

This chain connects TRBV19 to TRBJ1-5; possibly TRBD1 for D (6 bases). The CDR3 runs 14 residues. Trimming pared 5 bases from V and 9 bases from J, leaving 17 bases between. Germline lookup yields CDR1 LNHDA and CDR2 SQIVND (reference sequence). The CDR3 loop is CASSVQGTNGPQHF. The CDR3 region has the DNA TGTGCCAGTAGTGTTCAGGGGACCAATGGGCCCCAGCATTTT.

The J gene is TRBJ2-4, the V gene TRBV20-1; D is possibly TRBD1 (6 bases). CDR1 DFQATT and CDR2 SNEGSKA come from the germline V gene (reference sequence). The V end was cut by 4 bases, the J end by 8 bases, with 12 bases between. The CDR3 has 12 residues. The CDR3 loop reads CSANRDSDIQYF. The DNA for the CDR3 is TGCAGTGCTAACAGGGATTCGGACATTCAGTACTTC.

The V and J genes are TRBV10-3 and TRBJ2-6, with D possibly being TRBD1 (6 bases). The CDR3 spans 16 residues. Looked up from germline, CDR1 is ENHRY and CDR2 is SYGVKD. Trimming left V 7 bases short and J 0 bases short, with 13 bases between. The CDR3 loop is CAITEGGYSGANVLTF. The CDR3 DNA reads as TGTGCCATCACAGAAGGGGGTTACTCTGGGGCCAACGTCCTGACTTTC.

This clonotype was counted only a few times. The DNA of the CDR3 is TGCGCCAGCAGCCAAGAAGTCCAAGAGACCCAGTACTTC. It translates to CASSQEVQETQYF. The rearrangement joins TRBV4-1 to TRBJ2-5; D remains ambiguous. V dropped 0 bases and J dropped 1 base, with 3 bases sitting between them. Looked up from germline, CDR1 is MGHRA and CDR2 is YSYEKL. This CDR3 is 13 amino acids long.

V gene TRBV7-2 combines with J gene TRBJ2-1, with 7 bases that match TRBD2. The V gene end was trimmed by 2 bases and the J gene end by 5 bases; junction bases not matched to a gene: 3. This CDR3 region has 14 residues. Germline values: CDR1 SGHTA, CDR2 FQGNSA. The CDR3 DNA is TGTGCCAGCAGCTTATGGAGCGGGGACAATGAGCAGTTCTTC. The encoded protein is CASSLWSGDNEQFF.

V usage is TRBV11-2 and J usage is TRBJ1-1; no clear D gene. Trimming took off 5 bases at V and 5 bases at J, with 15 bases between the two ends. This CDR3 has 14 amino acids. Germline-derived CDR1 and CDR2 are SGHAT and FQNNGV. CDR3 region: CASSPLRLRTEAFF. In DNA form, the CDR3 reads TGTGCCAGCAGCCCCCTCAGGCTAAGAACTGAAGCTTTCTTT.

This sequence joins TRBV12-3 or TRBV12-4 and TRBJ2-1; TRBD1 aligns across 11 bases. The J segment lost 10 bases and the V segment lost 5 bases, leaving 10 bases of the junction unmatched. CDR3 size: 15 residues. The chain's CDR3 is CASSTGTGGIGEQFF. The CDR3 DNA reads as TGTGCCAGCAGTACCGGGACAGGGGGGATAGGGGAGCAGTTCTTC.

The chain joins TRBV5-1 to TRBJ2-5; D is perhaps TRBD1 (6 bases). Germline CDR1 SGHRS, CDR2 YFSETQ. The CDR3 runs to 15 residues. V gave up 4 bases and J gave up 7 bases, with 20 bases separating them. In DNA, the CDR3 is TGCGCCAGCAGCCTACAGGGTTCGGCAGGCGGGACCCAGTACTTC. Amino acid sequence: CASSLQGSAGGTQYF.